Below, 21 T cell receptor beta chains from the same sample are listed, as sequenced in a study of blood T cells in healthy people across ages. The second PCR ran about 6 to 12 cycles with a sample-barcoded 5' primer and J-beta primers. TCRdb fed the 5' RACE reads into MiXCR, producing one record per CDR3 protein. The repertoire holds 700,000 to 900,000 distinct CDR3 sequences, around 24% seen once, with around 3% in the top ten. These same records also appear under a second study, on T cells of mothers and their children.

The source material was blood. These receptors were collected from a boy between 5 and 17 years old in good health.

V is TRBV6-5 and J is TRBJ1-2, with a weak D call TRBD1 (6 bases). CDR3 length: 17 residues. V lost 4 bases and J 6 bases, leaving 24 bases between the germline ends. Germline values: CDR1 MNHEY, CDR2 SVGAGI. CDR3 coding DNA: TGTGCCAGCAGTTTGGCCCCTAGGGACACTTTCTTCCATGGCTACACCTTC. It codes for CASSLAPRDTFFHGYTF.

This clonotype was seen more than once but under ten times. The J gene is TRBJ2-5, the V gene TRBV20-1; D may be TRBD2 (6 bases). Germline CDR1 is DFQATT and CDR2 is SNEGSKA (reference sequence). The CDR3 totals 13 residues. V shed 1 base and J shed 3 bases, with 9 bases lying between them. CDR3 protein: CSARVVAEETQYF. CDR3 nucleotides: TGCAGTGCTAGAGTAGTAGCGGAAGAGACCCAGTACTTC.

There are a few counts of this clonotype. The V and J genes are TRBV29-1 and TRBJ2-3; D possibly corresponds to TRBD1 (5 bases). V dropped 4 bases and J dropped 0 bases, with 17 bases sitting between them. Germline V lookup: CDR1 SQVTM, CDR2 ANQGSEA. The CDR3 consists of 16 residues. As DNA, the CDR3 is TGCAGCGTTGCAGGCAGGGTAGTCGGTAGCACAGATACGCAGTATTTT. Protein: CSVAGRVVGSTDTQYF.

There are a few counts of this clonotype. The V gene is TRBV2, the J gene TRBJ2-1; 8 bases match TRBD2. The trim removed 1 base at V and 8 bases at J, leaving 4 bases unmatched. The CDR3 is made up of 14 amino acids. CDR1 and CDR2 (germline): SNHLY, FYNNEI. The CDR3 protein is CASSEGVGRDEQFF. The CDR3 region has the DNA TGTGCCAGCAGTGAAGGAGTCGGGAGGGATGAGCAGTTCTTC.

This clonotype was detected only once. V is TRBV11-2 and J is TRBJ2-1; TRBD2 aligns across 7 bases. With V trimmed by 1 base and J by 6 bases, 9 bases remained unmatched. CDR3 size: 16 residues. Germline loops: CDR1 SGHAT, CDR2 FQNNGV. The CDR3 loop is CASSLAGGRPINEQFF. The CDR3, as DNA: TGTGCCAGCAGCTTAGCAGGCGGGAGACCGATCAATGAGCAGTTCTTC.

The J gene is TRBJ1-4, the V gene TRBV28; D gene uncertain. Germline V CDR1 and CDR2: MDHEN, SYDVKM. This CDR3 is built from 15 residues. Trimming removed 3 bases at V and 0 bases at J, with 8 bases between. CDR3 DNA: TGTGCCAGCAGTTTCGGCAGAGCAACTAATGAAAAACTGTTTTTT. It is translated as CASSFGRATNEKLFF.

In this sample, this clonotype turned up a few times. This chain joins TRBV25-1 and TRBJ1-2; D ambiguous. Germline CDR1 MGHDK, CDR2 SYGVNS. The CDR3 runs 13 residues. V was shortened by 1 base and J by 8 bases, with 11 bases between the two germline ends. CDR3 sequence: CASSEWSVAGYTF. The CDR3, as DNA: TGTGCCAGCAGTGAATGGTCGGTGGCAGGCTACACCTTC.

The chain combines TRBV3-1 with TRBJ2-7; the match to TRBD1 covers 7 bases. This CDR3 is built from 14 residues. Trimming at V came to 3 bases and at J to 6 bases, leaving 8 bases not matched to a gene. In germline, CDR1 is LGHDT, CDR2 YNNKEL (reference sequence). CDR3 region: CASSHEDRSGEQYF. The CDR3 DNA reads as TGTGCCAGCAGCCATGAGGACAGGTCCGGCGAGCAGTACTTC.

The table lists this clonotype with a count of one. The chain joins TRBV2 to TRBJ2-7; a possible D gene is TRBD2 (6 bases). The V gene's germline CDR1 is SNHLY and CDR2 FYNNEI. This CDR3 spans 17 amino acids. Trimming took off 10 bases at V and 0 bases at J, with 25 bases between the two ends. The DNA of the CDR3 is TGTGCCACCACGGGACGGAGGGTTACCTCCAGCTCCTACGAGCAGTACTTC. It translates to CATTGRRVTSSSYEQYF.

This chain connects TRBV21-1 to TRBJ2-2; the table's D gene call, TRBD1, was not cross checked with the DNA. TRBV21-1 constitutes a pseudogene. The CDR3 is made up of 15 amino acids. The CDR3 sequence is CASTQKGARTGELFF. Here the CDR3 DNA reads TGTGCCAGCACCCAAAAGGGGGCGCGCACCGGGGAGCTGTTTTTT.

The chain carries TRBV7-3 and TRBJ2-1; perhaps TRBD2 as D (6 bases). The J call may be incorrect, as the DNA end agrees better with TRBJ2-5. The germline gives CDR1 SGHTA, CDR2 FQGTGA. The CDR3 covers 14 residues. The CDR3 loop reads CASSHGTRGETQYF. CDR3 DNA: TGTGCCAGCAGCCACGGGACTCGCGGGGAGACCCAGTACTTC.

This clonotype has a handful of counts. CDR3 protein: CASSFGQVTDTQYF. The CDR3 nucleotides are TGCGCCAGCAGCTTCGGACAGGTCACAGATACGCAGTATTTT. The V call is TRBV5-1, the J call TRBJ2-3; the match to TRBD1 covers 7 bases. The CDR3 is 14 amino acids. CDR1 is SGHRS, CDR2 YFSETQ, per germline. The V gene end was trimmed by 2 bases and the J gene end by 2 bases; junction bases not matched to a gene: 2. Full variable domain (remainder filled in from reference TRBV5-1 and TRBJ2-3): KAGVTQTPRYLIKTRGQQVTLSCSPISGHRSVSWYQQTPGQGLQFLFEYFSETQRNKGNFPGRFSGRQFSNSRSEMNVSTLELGDSALYLCASSFGQVTDTQYFGPGTRLTVL.

The chain links TRBV12-3 or TRBV12-4 to TRBJ1-2, with D perhaps matching TRBD1 (5 bases). The length of the CDR3 is 12 residues. The V end was cut by 3 bases, the J end by 6 bases, with 8 bases between. CDR3 DNA sequence: TGTGCCAGCAGTTTTGCAGGGAATGGCTACACCTTC. Translating it yields CASSFAGNGYTF.

The chain employs TRBV20-1 and TRBJ2-7; tentative D call: TRBD2 (6 bases). This CDR3 comprises 14 residues. Germline V lookup: CDR1 DFQATT, CDR2 SNEGSKA (reference sequence). With 4 bases removed from V and 2 bases from J, the gap between germline ends came to 15 bases. CDR3 nucleotide sequence: TGCAGTGCTAACCTCGGGGAGGTCCCCTACGAGCAGTACTTC. This encodes CSANLGEVPYEQYF.

This chain connects TRBV6-6 to TRBJ2-5; no clear D. This CDR3 contains 13 residues. Trimming took 5 bases from V and 5 from J, leaving 12 bases between them. The germline CDR1 and CDR2 sequences are MNHNY and SVGAGI (reference sequence). CDR3: CASSPLTGETQYF. The DNA of the CDR3 is TGTGCCAGCAGTCCTCTGACCGGTGAGACCCAGTACTTC.

This clonotype has more than one count but fewer than ten. The chain links TRBV4-1 to TRBJ2-7; 9 nucleotides align to TRBD2. The J call is uncertain, as TRBJ2-5 better fits the DNA end. Germline CDR1 MGHRA, CDR2 YSYEKL. The CDR3 consists of 15 residues. The CDR3 region is CASPQGKRGEETQYF. The CDR3 nucleotides read TGCGCCAGCCCCCAAGGGAAGCGGGGGGAAGAGACCCAGTACTTC.

This clonotype was detected a few times. The J gene is TRBJ1-2, the V gene TRBV9; 7 nucleotides match TRBD1. This CDR3 has 14 amino acids. Per germline, CDR1 SGDLS and CDR2 YYNGEE. With 4 bases clipped from V and 6 bases from J, the junction kept 9 bases outside the gene matches. CDR3 nucleotide sequence: TGTGCCAGCAGCCCTATCACAGGGGTAGATGGCTACACCTTC. Amino acids: CASSPITGVDGYTF.

The J gene is TRBJ1-6, the V gene TRBV5-1; 8 bases fit TRBD1. V dropped 4 bases and J dropped 7; count of bases not matched to a gene: 10. Germline values: CDR1 SGHRS, CDR2 YFSETQ. The CDR3 extends over 16 amino acids. For the CDR3, the DNA is TGCGCCAGCAGCGTCGCGACAGGGGTCGAGAATTCACCCCTCCACTTT. Residues: CASSVATGVENSPLHF.

This clonotype appeared a few times. The V and J genes are TRBV12-3 or TRBV12-4 and TRBJ2-7; D is uncertain. The CDR3 runs to 12 residues. Trimming removed 7 bases at V and 6 bases at J, with 13 bases between. The CDR3 coding sequence is TGTGCCAGCACAATCGTGGGCCTCGAGCAGTACTTC. The encoded protein is CASTIVGLEQYF.

The chain carries TRBV7-2 and TRBJ1-2; TRBD1 matches at 8 bases. Germline CDR1 is SGHTA and CDR2 is FQGNSA. V was clipped by 5 bases and J by 8 bases; unmatched bases: 16. The CDR3 consists of 16 residues. CDR3 region: CASSLRPGQGGQGYTF. The CDR3 DNA is TGTGCCAGCAGCCTTAGACCCGGACAGGGAGGGCAAGGCTACACCTTC.

This clonotype came up many times. The gene calls are TRBV25-1 and TRBJ1-1; D gene ambiguous. V lost 8 bases, J lost 2 bases, and 6 bases lay in between. The CDR3 loop spans 11 amino acids. Germline lookup yields CDR1 MGHDK and CDR2 SYGVNS. The CDR3 reads CASQLNTEAFF. DNA for the CDR3: TGTGCCAGCCAACTAAACACTGAAGCTTTCTTT.